This is a list of T cell receptor beta chains from one sample in a study of OX40 agonist ivuxolimab in advanced cancers. TCRdb's table, derived via immunoSEQ multiplex PCR, lists solely in-frame clones and lacks some. In the table there are about 36,000 clones, 74% of which are singletons. Sequenced here: CD4+ or CD8+ T cells sorted from blood, sampled in a trial of the OX40 agonist ivuxolimab. These TCRs come from an adult with an advanced solid tumor such as melanoma, head and neck, liver or kidney cancer. CDR3s include the opening cysteine and the closing phenylalanine or tryptophan. Fields, in order: V gene, D gene, CDR3 length, clone size, J gene, CDR3 DNA, CDR3 protein. A D gene is named only where the DNA matches it firmly. A clone size is listed for some rows: how often the clone was seen (once, few, many), or a class if it is expanded.

v_gene: TRBV5-1; d_gene: -; len: 15; abundance: -; j_gene: TRBJ2-3; CDR3nt: TGCGCCAGCACCCTTGGGAGGGGGGTAGGAGATACGCAGTATTTT; CDR3aa: CASTLGRGVGDTQYF
v_gene: TRBV6-5; d_gene: -; len: 15; abundance: -; j_gene: TRBJ1-1; CDR3nt: TGTGCCAGCAGAAAATGGAAGGACGGGTACACTGAAGCTTTCTTT; CDR3aa: CASRKWKDGYTEAFF
v_gene: TRBV15; d_gene: TRBD1; len: 17; abundance: once; j_gene: TRBJ1-1; CDR3nt: TGTGCCACCAGCAGAGGGTATCCGGGACAGGAGGACACAGGAGCTTTCTTT; CDR3aa: CATSRGYPGQEDTGAFF
v_gene: TRBV7-9; d_gene: -; len: 15; abundance: -; j_gene: TRBJ2-3; CDR3nt: TGTGCCAGCAGCTTTACGGGACTCTCCTCAGATACGCAGTATTTT; CDR3aa: CASSFTGLSSDTQYF
v_gene: TRBV6-1; d_gene: -; len: 15; abundance: many; j_gene: TRBJ1-2; CDR3nt: TGTGCCAGCAGTACCCAGACGACGGAGAACTATGGCTACACCTTC; CDR3aa: CASSTQTTENYGYTF
v_gene: TRBV5-1; d_gene: -; len: 16; abundance: -; j_gene: TRBJ1-1; CDR3nt: TGCGCCAGCGGGGGAGGGGTCTCTTCTATGAACACTGAAGCTTTCTTT; CDR3aa: CASGGGVSSMNTEAFF
v_gene: TRBV5-5; d_gene: -; len: 12; abundance: few; j_gene: TRBJ1-2; CDR3nt: TGTGCCAGCAGCTTGGACACCTATGGCTACACCTTC; CDR3aa: CASSLDTYGYTF
v_gene: TRBV5-1; d_gene: -; len: 13; abundance: -; j_gene: TRBJ2-5; CDR3nt: TGCGCCAGCAGCTTGGGGGCGGGAGAGACCCAGTACTTC; CDR3aa: CASSLGAGETQYF
v_gene: TRBV10-1; d_gene: TRBD1; len: 15; abundance: once; j_gene: TRBJ2-4; CDR3nt: TGCGCCAGCAGTGATGACAGGGGTAAAGGAAACATTCAGTACTTC; CDR3aa: CASSDDRGKGNIQYF
v_gene: TRBV10-3; d_gene: -; len: 11; abundance: few; j_gene: TRBJ1-2; CDR3nt: TGTGCCATCAGTGAGCCCGGTGGCTACACCTTC; CDR3aa: CAISEPGGYTF
v_gene: TRBV6-1; d_gene: TRBD1; len: 15; abundance: -; j_gene: TRBJ1-2; CDR3nt: TGTGCCAGCGTAAGGGGGCAGGGGGCGAACTATGGCTACACCTTC; CDR3aa: CASVRGQGANYGYTF
v_gene: TRBV12-5; d_gene: TRBD1; len: 14; abundance: -; j_gene: TRBJ1-2; CDR3nt: TGTGCTAGTGGTCTCCAACAGGGGGCAGGAGGCTACACCTTC; CDR3aa: CASGLQQGAGGYTF